This T cell receptor (beta chain) was profiled in a study of TIL therapy for anti-PD-1-resistant metastatic lung cancer. Sequencing used immunoSEQ v3. Survey-level samples got around 2.1 million read pairs; deep-level samples got roughly 4.5-6 million. Only in-frame clones appear in the TCRdb table, and some are missing; sequencing was by immunoSEQ multiplex PCR. The data contain 50,000 to 60,000 clones, 70% to 85% of them singletons. The sample holds a few counts of this clone. Trimming took 5 bases from V and 2 from J, leaving 10 bases between them. The CDR3 extends over 14 amino acids. Looked up from germline, CDR1 is SGHVS and CDR2 is FQNEAQ. This sample's time point: pre-treatment sample, taken before nivolumab and TIL therapy. Tumor tissue came from excised metastases, mostly pleural nodules or supraclavicular lymph nodes.

This sample comprised tumor tissue, obtained at baseline. This rearrangement joins TRBV7-8 to TRBJ1-5, with a possible D match to TRBD1 (6 bases). The receptor comes from a person aged 25 to 85 with non-small cell lung cancer. CDR3 loop: CASSNPGGNQPQHF. DNA of the CDR3: TGTGCCAGCAGCAATCCAGGGGGCAATCAGCCCCAGCATTTT.